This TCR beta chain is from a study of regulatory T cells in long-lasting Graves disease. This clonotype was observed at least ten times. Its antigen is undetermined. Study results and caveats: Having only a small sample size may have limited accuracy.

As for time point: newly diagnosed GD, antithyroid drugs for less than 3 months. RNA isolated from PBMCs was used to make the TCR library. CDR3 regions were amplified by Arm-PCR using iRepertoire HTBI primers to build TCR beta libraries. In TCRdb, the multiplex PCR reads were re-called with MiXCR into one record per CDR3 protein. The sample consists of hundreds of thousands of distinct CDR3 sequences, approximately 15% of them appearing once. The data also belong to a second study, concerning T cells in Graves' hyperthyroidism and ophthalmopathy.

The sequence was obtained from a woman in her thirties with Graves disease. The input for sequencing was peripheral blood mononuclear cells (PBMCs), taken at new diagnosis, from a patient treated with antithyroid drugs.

The CDR3 nucleotides are TGTGCCAGCAGTCCCCGGACTAGCGGGAACGAGCAGTACTTC. This encodes CASSPRTSGNEQYF. This sequence joins TRBV28 and TRBJ2-7; 12 positions agree with TRBD2. The CDR3 length is 14 residues. Germline CDR1 reads MDHEN; CDR2 reads SYDVKM. The J segment lost 5 bases and the V segment lost 5 bases, leaving 4 bases of the junction unmatched. The full variable domain, rest sourced from reference TRBV28 and TRBJ2-7, is DVKVTQSSRYLVKRTGEKVFLECVQDMDHENMFWYRQDPGLGLRLIYFSYDVKMKEKGDIPEGYSVSREKKERFSLILESASTNQTSMYLCASSPRTSGNEQYFGPGTRLTVT.